The rows below give T cell receptor beta chains drawn from one sample of a study of cytomegalovirus exposure and HLA in healthy donors. This table comes from immunoSEQ multiplex PCR, and its TCRdb copy is limited to in-frame clones, with some not included. The sample holds 180,000 or so clones, around 80% seen once. The sample was PBMCs. These receptors were obtained from a man younger than 35 in good health and CMV-seronegative. The CDR3 runs from the conserved cysteine through the conserved F or W. The D gene is left open where the match is weak. Not all rows give a size; the values are once, few, many and, for expanded clones, a class.

D: TRBD2; J: TRBJ2-2; size: .; V: TRBV7-2; CDR3: CASSYGLAGVAGELFF; DNA: TGTGCCAGCAGCTACGGACTAGCGGGAGTCGCCGGGGAGCTGTTTTTT
D: TRBD2; J: TRBJ2-1; size: .; V: TRBV4-3; CDR3: CASSQDALAGVEQFF; DNA: TGCGCCAGCAGCCAAGACGCCCTAGCGGGAGTTGAGCAGTTCTTC
D: .; J: TRBJ1-2; size: .; V: TRBV19; CDR3: CASSPKQGANYGYTF; DNA: TGTGCCAGTAGTCCGAAACAGGGAGCTAACTATGGCTACACCTTC
D: TRBD2; J: TRBJ2-1; size: .; V: TRBV25-1; CDR3: CASSASGPYNGQFF; DNA: TGTGCCAGCAGTGCTAGCGGACCTTACAATGGGCAGTTCTTC
D: .; J: TRBJ2-1; size: few; V: TRBV21-1; CDR3: CASSEESRPGLANLSSYNEQFF; DNA: TGTGCCAGCAGCGAAGAGAGTAGACCGGGACTAGCCAACCTCAGCTCCTACAATGAGCAGTTCTTC
D: TRBD1; J: TRBJ1-1; size: .; V: TRBV7-2; CDR3: CASSLGGQLEAFF; DNA: TGTGCCAGCAGCTTGGGGGGACAGCTTGAAGCTTTCTTT
D: TRBD2; J: TRBJ2-7; size: few; V: TRBV7-2; CDR3: CASSILAGGGEQYF; DNA: TGTGCCAGCAGCATACTAGCGGGGGGAGGAGAGCAGTACTTC
D: TRBD2; J: TRBJ2-3; size: .; V: TRBV27; CDR3: CASSLSISGGGGATDTQYF; DNA: TGTGCCAGCAGTTTATCGATAAGCGGGGGCGGGGGGGCCACAGATACGCAGTATTTT
D: .; J: TRBJ1-2; size: once; V: TRBV28; CDR3: CASSLLGRAYPF; DNA: TGTGCCAGCAGTTTATTAGGCAGGGCATACCCCTTC
D: TRBD1; J: TRBJ1-3; size: .; V: TRBV7-3; CDR3: CASSDGTGDTIYF; DNA: TGTGCCAGCAGTGACGGGACAGGGGACACCATATATTTT
D: TRBD2; J: TRBJ2-1; size: .; V: TRBV6-5; CDR3: CASSYSGRASYEQFF; DNA: TGTGCCAGCAGTTACAGCGGGAGGGCCAGCTATGAGCAGTTCTTC
D: .; J: TRBJ1-2; size: .; V: TRBV27; CDR3: CASSPSEAEVNYGYTF; DNA: TGTGCCAGCAGTCCCTCCGAGGCAGAAGTAAACTATGGCTACACCTTC
D: .; J: TRBJ1-1; size: few; V: TRBV11-1; CDR3: CASSLEENRAAAFF; DNA: TGTGCCAGCAGCTTAGAGGAAAACAGGGCAGCAGCTTTCTTT
D: .; J: TRBJ2-3; size: .; V: TRBV7-2; CDR3: CASSQGDSVITDTQYF; DNA: TGTGCCAGCAGCCAGGGGGACTCGGTAATCACAGATACGCAGTATTTT
D: .; J: TRBJ1-4; size: .; V: TRBV14; CDR3: CASSPQEGKLFF; DNA: TGTGCCAGCAGCCCTCAGGAGGGGAAACTGTTTTTT
D: TRBD1; J: TRBJ2-2; size: .; V: TRBV25-1; CDR3: CASSEPGQAGTGELFF; DNA: TGTGCCAGCAGTGAGCCGGGACAGGCGGGCACCGGGGAGCTGTTTTTT
D: TRBD1; J: TRBJ1-2; size: .; V: TRBV11-3; CDR3: CASSDRTGPYGYTF; DNA: TGTGCCAGCAGCGACAGGACAGGGCCCTATGGCTACACCTTC
D: .; J: TRBJ1-6; size: few; V: TRBV7-9; CDR3: CASSNGGAPLHF; DNA: TGTGCCAGCAGCAATGGGGGGGCACCCCTCCACTTT
D: TRBD1; J: TRBJ1-2; size: .; V: TRBV19; CDR3: CASSTPGGGYTF; DNA: TGTGCCAGTAGTACCCCAGGGGGTGGCTACACCTTC
D: TRBD1; J: TRBJ2-7; size: .; V: TRBV19; CDR3: CASSAERTGQGTGEQYF; DNA: TGTGCCAGTTCAGCTGAACGGACCGGACAGGGGACGGGGGAGCAGTACTTC
D: .; J: TRBJ2-7; size: .; V: TRBV30; CDR3: CAWSVRGWEQYF; DNA: TGTGCCTGGAGTGTAAGAGGTTGGGAGCAGTACTTC
D: .; J: TRBJ1-1; size: few; V: TRBV7-9; CDR3: CASSFDRVMNTEAFF; DNA: TGTGCCAGCAGCTTCGATCGGGTGATGAACACTGAAGCTTTCTTT
D: .; J: TRBJ2-5; size: .; V: TRBV7-9; CDR3: CAASLGRKEPYPLQETQYF; DNA: TGTGCCGCCTCCCTGGGGAGGAAGGAACCATATCCTTTACAAGAGACCCAGTACTTC
D: TRBD1; J: TRBJ2-7; size: .; V: TRBV11-2; CDR3: CASSLDPDRVDSYEQYF; DNA: TGTGCCAGCAGCTTAGATCCCGACAGGGTTGACTCCTACGAGCAGTACTTC
D: TRBD1; J: TRBJ1-1; size: once; V: TRBV6-6; CDR3: CASSPGQGIMNTEAFF; DNA: TGTGCCAGCAGCCCCGGACAGGGGATTATGAACACTGAAGCTTTCTTT
D: TRBD2; J: TRBJ2-1; size: few; V: TRBV19; CDR3: CASSRREGRNEQFF; DNA: TGTGCCAGTAGTAGGCGGGAGGGCCGCAATGAGCAGTTCTTC
D: .; J: TRBJ2-7; size: few; V: TRBV6-5; CDR3: CASQGSYEQYF; DNA: TGTGCCAGTCAGGGTTCCTACGAGCAGTACTTC
D: .; J: TRBJ2-1; size: once; V: TRBV6-1; CDR3: CASRLGTYNERFF; DNA: TGTGCCAGCAGGTTGGGTACCTACAATGAGCGGTTCTTC
D: .; J: TRBJ2-7; size: .; V: TRBV27; CDR3: CASTDRDKPYEQYF; DNA: TGTGCCAGCACCGACCGGGACAAGCCCTACGAGCAGTACTTC
D: .; J: TRBJ2-7; size: .; V: TRBV7-6; CDR3: CASSPHAAGAGLGEQYF; DNA: TGTGCCAGCAGCCCTCACGCGGCAGGGGCAGGTCTAGGCGAGCAGTACTTC
D: .; J: TRBJ2-6; size: .; V: TRBV4-3; CDR3: CASSQEERPPSGANVLTF; DNA: TGCGCCAGCAGCCAAGAGGAGCGACCGCCCTCTGGGGCCAACGTCCTGACTTTC
D: TRBD1; J: TRBJ1-5; size: .; V: TRBV18; CDR3: CASSGTVGQPQHF; DNA: TGTGCCAGCTCGGGGACAGTTGGTCAGCCCCAGCATTTT
D: .; J: TRBJ2-3; size: .; V: TRBV25-1; CDR3: CASSEQLFSTDTQYF; DNA: TGTGCCAGCAGTGAACAACTTTTTAGCACAGATACGCAGTATTTT
D: .; J: TRBJ2-5; size: .; V: TRBV30; CDR3: CAWSAGLTQETQYF; DNA: TGTGCCTGGAGTGCCGGGTTGACCCAAGAGACCCAGTACTTC
D: .; J: TRBJ2-1; size: .; V: TRBV4-1; CDR3: CASSQAPGLNNEQFF; DNA: TGCGCCAGCAGCCAAGCCCCCGGGTTGAACAATGAGCAGTTCTTC
D: TRBD1; J: TRBJ1-6; size: .; V: TRBV6-6; CDR3: CASSYLAGGAYSPLHF; DNA: TGTGCCAGCAGTTACTTGGCAGGGGGCGCGTATTCACCCCTCCACTTT
D: TRBD1; J: TRBJ1-2; size: .; V: TRBV5-6; CDR3: CASSFRDRALLNCGYTF; DNA: TGTGCCAGCAGCTTTCGGGACAGGGCCCTCCTTAACTGTGGCTACACCTTC
D: .; J: TRBJ2-5; size: once; V: TRBV5-5; CDR3: CASSLGGVQETQYF; DNA: TGTGCCAGCAGCTTGGGGGGGGTACAAGAGACCCAGTACTTC
D: .; J: TRBJ2-7; size: .; V: TRBV10-3; CDR3: CAISELTGKSSYEQYF; DNA: TGTGCCATCAGTGAGTTAACAGGGAAGAGCTCCTACGAGCAGTACTTC
D: .; J: TRBJ2-7; size: .; V: TRBV7-2; CDR3: CASSLIRGVQYF; DNA: TGTGCCAGCAGCTTAATACGGGGTGTGCAGTACTTC
D: TRBD1; J: TRBJ1-4; size: few; V: TRBV9; CDR3: CASSPSSGTGGGKLFF; DNA: TGTGCCAGCAGCCCCTCCTCCGGGACAGGGGGAGGGAAACTGTTTTTT
D: .; J: TRBJ1-1; size: .; V: TRBV30; CDR3: CAWSALLPNTEAFF; DNA: TGTGCCTGGAGTGCCCTACTCCCGAACACTGAAGCTTTCTTT
D: .; J: TRBJ1-1; size: .; V: TRBV15; CDR3: CATSRDAGDTEAFF; DNA: TGTGCCACCAGCAGAGATGCGGGGGACACTGAAGCTTTCTTT
D: .; J: TRBJ2-5; size: .; V: TRBV7-9; CDR3: CSSSLGLGGRRETQYF; DNA: TGTTCCAGCAGCTTAGGGTTGGGGGGGCGACGTGAGACCCAGTACTTC
D: TRBD2; J: TRBJ2-7; size: few; V: TRBV11-1; CDR3: CASSLTGGSYEQYF; DNA: TGTGCCAGCAGCTTGACGGGGGGATCATACGAGCAGTACTTC
D: .; J: TRBJ2-1; size: .; V: TRBV27; CDR3: CASSFSRVNEQFF; DNA: TGTGCCAGCAGTTTCAGCAGGGTTAATGAGCAGTTCTTC
D: .; J: TRBJ1-1; size: .; V: TRBV7-9; CDR3: CASNRENTEAFF; DNA: TGTGCCAGCAACAGGGAGAACACTGAAGCTTTCTTT
D: .; J: TRBJ2-1; size: .; V: TRBV4-1; CDR3: CASSQDSRVNEQFF; DNA: TGCGCCAGCAGCCAAGATTCGCGAGTCAATGAGCAGTTCTTC
D: .; J: TRBJ1-2; size: .; V: TRBV25-1; CDR3: CASSDLGLMGYTF; DNA: TGTGCCAGCAGTGACCTCGGGTTGATGGGCTACACCTTC
D: TRBD1; J: TRBJ1-2; size: .; V: TRBV7-2; CDR3: CASSWPGRGLWGYTF; DNA: TGTGCCAGCAGCTGGCCCGGCAGGGGGCTATGGGGCTACACCTTC
D: .; J: TRBJ2-4; size: .; V: TRBV7-9; CDR3: CASSPTDGGNIQYF; DNA: TGTGCCAGCAGCCCCACGGACGGGGGAAACATTCAGTACTTC
D: .; J: TRBJ2-2; size: .; V: TRBV4-1; CDR3: CASSPTESRDTGELFF; DNA: TGCGCCAGCAGCCCAACCGAAAGCCGGGACACCGGGGAGCTGTTTTTT
D: .; J: TRBJ1-1; size: .; V: TRBV11-2; CDR3: CASSLDRGYAEAFF; DNA: TGTGCCAGCAGCTTAGATCGGGGGTACGCTGAAGCTTTCTTT
D: TRBD2; J: TRBJ2-3; size: .; V: TRBV6-5; CDR3: CASSYSFAGGGDTQYF; DNA: TGTGCCAGCAGTTACTCGTTTGCGGGAGGGGGAGATACGCAGTATTTT
D: TRBD2; J: TRBJ2-7; size: .; V: TRBV6-5; CDR3: CASSYSLAGVGEQYF; DNA: TGTGCCAGCAGTTACTCGCTAGCGGGAGTGGGCGAGCAGTACTTC